A single sample is the source of the 29 T cell receptor beta chains below, sequenced in a study of blood T cell repertoires in COVID-19. Data came from immunoSEQ multiplex PCR; TCRdb stores just in-frame clones and leaves some out. The data show about 230,000 clones, with approximately 82% seen just once and around 2.4% held by the top ten. The specimen was peripheral blood. The receptors were sampled from a middle-aged man who had recovered from COVID-19.

The chain employs TRBV11-2 and TRBJ2-7, with D tentatively TRBD2 (6 bases). Trimming stripped 5 bases from V and 0 bases from J, with 17 bases between. The CDR3 has 16 residues. The V gene's germline CDR1 is SGHAT and CDR2 FQNNGV. This CDR3 is CASSHDVAGSSYEQYF. The CDR3 DNA follows: TGTGCCAGCAGCCATGACGTGGCGGGAAGCTCCTACGAGCAGTACTTC.

V is TRBV7-9 and J is TRBJ2-3, with 12 bases matching TRBD2. CDR1 SEHNR and CDR2 FQNEAQ come from the germline V gene (reference sequence). This CDR3 is 18 amino acids long. Unmatched junction bases numbered 10, after V lost 4 bases and J lost 2 bases. The CDR3 DNA reads as TGTGCCAGCAGCTATACTAGCGGGGGGCCCCACTACACAGATACGCAGTATTTT. Translating gives CASSYTSGGPHYTDTQYF.

The V gene is TRBV29-1, the J gene TRBJ1-2; D gene ambiguous. This CDR3 contains 15 residues. The V end was cut by 4 bases, the J end by 0 bases, with 15 bases between. Germline loops: CDR1 SQVTM, CDR2 ANQGSEA. The CDR3 is CSVGFRKTTNYGYTF. The CDR3 DNA is TGCAGCGTTGGTTTTAGGAAGACTACTAACTATGGCTACACCTTC. Full variable domain (rest looked up from reference TRBV29-1 and TRBJ1-2): SAVISQKPSRDICQRGTSLTIQCQVDSQVTMMFWYRQQPGQSLTLIATANQGSEATYESGFVIDKFPISRPNLTFSTLTVSNMSPEDSSIYLCSVGFRKTTNYGYTFGSGTRLTVV.

The chain joins TRBV2 to TRBJ1-2, with 7 bases that match TRBD1. This CDR3 is 13 amino acids long. The ends lost 7 bases at V and 6 bases at J; junction bases unmatched: 8. Germline CDR1 SNHLY, CDR2 FYNNEI. CDR3 coding DNA: TGTGCCAGCATCGGACAGGCGGAGGATGGCTACACCTTC. Encoded protein: CASIGQAEDGYTF.

The chain employs TRBV9 and TRBJ1-2; the match to TRBD1 covers 7 bases. J lost 3 bases, V lost 5 bases, and 4 bases had no gene match. CDR3 length: 13 amino acids. Per germline, CDR1 SGDLS and CDR2 YYNGEE. The CDR3 nucleotides are TGTGCCAGCAGTAGACAGGGCTACTATGGCTACACCTTC. It encodes CASSRQGYYGYTF.

For this clone: This specimen includes other DNA sequences encoding the same CDR3. The chain combines TRBV19 with TRBJ1-1; D not resolved. The CDR3 consists of 13 residues. The germline V and J ends were trimmed by 1 base and 4 bases, with 7 bases remaining between them. CDR1 is LNHDA and CDR2 is SQIVND in the germline V gene (reference sequence). The CDR3 protein is CASSIGRGTEAFF. In DNA form, the CDR3 reads TGTGCCAGTAGTATAGGACGGGGCACTGAAGCTTTCTTT.

This clone was recorded only once. The chain couples TRBV7-2 to TRBJ2-3; 7 nucleotides match TRBD1. Trimming took 5 bases from V and 0 from J; bases not matched to a gene: 5. The CDR3 is 15 residues long. Germline loops: CDR1 SGHTA, CDR2 FQGNSA. The DNA for the CDR3 is TGTGCCAGCAGCCGGACAGGAGATAGCACAGATACGCAGTATTTT. Translation gives CASSRTGDSTDTQYF.

The V call is TRBV6-2 or TRBV6-3, the J call TRBJ2-7, with 8 bases that match TRBD1. The CDR3 totals 15 residues. Germline V gene data show CDR1 as MNHEY and CDR2 as SVGEGT. J lost 0 bases, V lost 2 bases, and 3 bases had no gene match. Here the CDR3 reads CASSYGDRSSYEQYF. As DNA, the CDR3 is TGTGCCAGCAGTTACGGGGACAGGAGCTCCTACGAGCAGTACTTC.

V and J are TRBV11-2 and TRBJ2-7, with 7 bases matching TRBD2. Germline CDR1 is SGHAT and CDR2 is FQNNGV. The CDR3 runs to 17 residues. The trim removed 1 base at V and 0 bases at J, leaving 9 bases unmatched. The CDR3 DNA is TGTGCCAGCAGCTTAGGGCCAGGGAGGGCGAGCTCCTACGAGCAGTACTTC. Translating it yields CASSLGPGRASSYEQYF.

The chain couples TRBV14 to TRBJ2-3; TRBD2 might be the D (5 bases). Trimming pared 4 bases from V and 1 base from J, leaving 15 bases between. This CDR3 is built from 16 residues. Germline CDR1 is SGHDN and CDR2 is FVKESK. The chain's CDR3 is CASSPRRAGGTDTQYF. The CDR3 nucleotides read TGTGCCAGCAGCCCCAGAAGGGCGGGTGGCACAGATACGCAGTATTTT.

The rearrangement uses TRBV5-4 and TRBJ1-6, with TRBD1 matching 7 bases. This CDR3 region has 14 residues. The germline V gene encodes CDR1 SGHNT and CDR2 YYREEE (reference sequence). J lost 10 bases, V lost 4 bases, and 8 bases had no gene match. In DNA, the CDR3 is TGTGCCAGCAGCCCCTACAGGGGACGGTCACCCCTCCACTTT. Residues: CASSPYRGRSPLHF.

The chain recombines TRBV30 with TRBJ2-3; D remains ambiguous. Germline CDR1 reads GTSNPN; CDR2 reads SVGIG (reference sequence). This CDR3 is 12 amino acids long. V was cut by 3 bases and J by 1 base, with 5 bases left in between. The CDR3 here is CAWRPGTDTQYF. CDR3 nucleotide sequence: TGTGCCTGGAGGCCGGGCACAGATACGCAGTATTTT.

The chain has TRBV6-5 and TRBJ1-1; 8 nucleotides line up with TRBD1. CDR1 MNHEY and CDR2 SVGAGI come from the germline V gene. After removal of 5 bases from V and 5 bases from J, the junction contained 4 bases not matched to a gene. The CDR3 has 13 amino acids. DNA for the CDR3: TGTGCCAGCAGTCGGACAGGGCAAACTGAAGCTTTCTTT. This encodes CASSRTGQTEAFF.

The rearrangement links TRBV30 to TRBJ2-5, with TRBD1 matching over 7 bases. The germline V gene has CDR1 GTSNPN and CDR2 SVGIG (reference sequence). V lost 1 base and J lost 4; bases outside the gene matches: 9. The CDR3 extends over 15 amino acids. CDR3 in DNA: TGTGCCTGGAGTGGACAGGGTTTAGGTACAGAGACCCAGTACTTC. Protein sequence: CAWSGQGLGTETQYF.

This clone was seen just once. The chain employs TRBV2 and TRBJ2-6, with D maybe TRBD1 (6 bases). Germline CDR1 and CDR2: SNHLY and FYNNEI. Trimming took off 6 bases at V and 0 bases at J, with 12 bases between the two ends. This CDR3 region has 16 residues. The CDR3 coding sequence is TGTGCCAGCAGAACAGGGCTTAGCTCTGGGGCCAACGTCCTGACTTTC. Translation: CASRTGLSSGANVLTF.

The table lists this clone with many counts. The rearrangement links TRBV7-9 to TRBJ1-2; D uncertain. Germline assignment: CDR1 SEHNR and CDR2 FQNEAQ (reference sequence). This CDR3 is built from 16 residues. V was trimmed by 1 base and J by 8 bases, leaving 20 bases between them. As DNA, the CDR3 is TGTGCCAGCAGCTTAGGATCGGGTCGCCCCACGGGGGGCTACACCTTC. Protein product: CASSLGSGRPTGGYTF.

The rearrangement joins TRBV6-5 to TRBJ2-2, with D uncertain. V lost 8 bases to trimming and J lost 0 bases, with 7 bases between them. CDR1 MNHEY and CDR2 SVGAGI come from the germline V gene. The length of the CDR3 is 13 residues. As DNA, the CDR3 is TGTGCCAGCGCACTCACGAACACCGGGGAGCTGTTTTTT. Protein: CASALTNTGELFF.

The gene calls are TRBV14 and TRBJ1-1; a possible D gene is TRBD1 (5 bases). V lost 4 bases, J lost 6 bases, and 12 bases lay in between. This CDR3 has 13 amino acids. CDR1 is SGHDN and CDR2 is FVKESK in the germline V gene. The CDR3 spells CASSPGGLAEAFF. The CDR3, as DNA: TGTGCCAGCAGCCCGGGGGGGTTGGCTGAAGCTTTCTTT.

There are a few counts of this clone. The chain recombines TRBV11-2 with TRBJ1-6, with 9 bases fitting TRBD1. Germline V gene data show CDR1 as SGHAT and CDR2 as FQNNGV. The V gene end was trimmed by 2 bases and the J gene end by 10 bases; junction bases not matched to a gene: 6. The CDR3 is 15 residues long. CDR3 DNA: TGTGCCAGCAGCTTATACGAGACAGGGGGATCACCCCTCCACTTT. It codes for CASSLYETGGSPLHF.

This clone was seen just once. The chain joins TRBV11-3 to TRBJ2-1, with D maybe TRBD1 (6 bases). The germline V gene encodes CDR1 SGHNT and CDR2 YENEEA. V was trimmed by 5 bases and J by 7 bases, leaving 12 bases between them. This CDR3 spans 13 amino acids. CDR3 loop: CASSPDRENEQFF. The CDR3 bases are TGTGCCAGCAGCCCGGACAGAGAAAATGAGCAGTTCTTC.

The J gene is TRBJ2-1, the V gene TRBV3-1 (or the pseudogene TRBV3-2); D ambiguous. Germline CDR1 LGHDT, CDR2 YNNKEL (reference sequence). CDR3 length: 15 amino acids. V was cut by 1 base and J by 2 bases, with 9 bases left in between. CDR3 region: CASSQGALTYNEQFF. CDR3 coding DNA: TGTGCCAGCAGCCAAGGGGCACTTACCTACAATGAGCAGTTCTTC.

This rearrangement joins TRBV7-2 to TRBJ2-3; D might be TRBD1 (5 bases). The CDR3 runs to 13 residues. CDR1 is SGHTA, CDR2 FQGNSA, per germline. The V end lost 3 bases, the J end lost 4 bases, and 8 bases lay between the germline ends. The DNA of the CDR3 is TGTGCCAGCAGCTTTGACAGTTCAGATACGCAGTATTTT. This gives the protein CASSFDSSDTQYF.

The gene calls are TRBV19 and TRBJ2-5; tentative D call: TRBD1 (6 bases). V was clipped by 3 bases and J by 2 bases, with 10 bases between them. CDR1 is LNHDA, CDR2 SQIVND, per germline (reference sequence). The CDR3 spans 14 residues. CDR3 amino acids: CASSMKGVQETQYF. For the CDR3, the DNA is TGTGCCAGTAGTATGAAGGGGGTACAAGAGACCCAGTACTTC.

The rearrangement joins TRBV27 to TRBJ1-5; 10 bases match TRBD1. The V segment lost 10 bases and the J segment 6 bases; nucleotides outside the gene matches: 6. CDR3 length: 13 residues. Germline V gene sequence: CDR1 MNHEY, CDR2 SMNVEV (reference sequence). This CDR3 is CATRGQGFQPQHF. The CDR3 region has the DNA TGTGCCACCAGGGGACAGGGGTTTCAGCCCCAGCATTTT.

The chain employs TRBV2 and TRBJ1-2; 11 bases are shared with TRBD1. The CDR3 runs 14 residues. J gave up 6 bases and V 2 bases, and 2 bases lay outside the gene matches. Germline loops: CDR1 SNHLY, CDR2 FYNNEI. CDR3 DNA sequence: TGTGCCAGCAGTGAATGGGGACAGGGGGATGGCTACACCTTC. It specifies CASSEWGQGDGYTF.

The chain carries TRBV6-6 and TRBJ1-1; D remains unclear. Per germline, CDR1 MNHNY and CDR2 SVGAGI (reference sequence). Trimming took off 8 bases at V and 3 bases at J, with 13 bases between the two ends. This CDR3 has 13 residues. The CDR3 region has the DNA TGTGCCAGCCTGGGCCCTTACGACACTGAAGCTTTCTTT. This translates into CASLGPYDTEAFF.

The chain couples TRBV12-3 or TRBV12-4 to TRBJ2-3; TRBD2 matches at 9 bases. V was clipped by 6 bases and J by 4 bases; unmatched bases: 2. The CDR3 spans 13 residues. CDR3 nucleotides: TGTGCCAGCAGCGCTAGCGGGGCAGATACGCAGTATTTT. It encodes CASSASGADTQYF.

The CDR3 nucleotides read TGTGCCAGCAGGGACATCAACACTGAAGCTTTCTTT. Amino acid sequence: CASRDINTEAFF. V is TRBV3-1 (or the pseudogene TRBV3-2) and J is TRBJ1-1; D might be TRBD1 (5 bases). This CDR3 is 12 amino acids long. The ends were cut back, 6 bases at V and 2 bases at J, with 7 bases in the middle. Per the germline V gene, CDR1 is LGHDT and CDR2 is YNNKEL (reference sequence).

V usage is TRBV13 and J usage is TRBJ2-1; D remains unclear. Germline CDR1 reads PRHDT; CDR2 reads FYEKMQ (reference sequence). The CDR3 length is 13 residues. The ends were cut back, 5 bases at V and 10 bases at J, with 15 bases in the middle. The CDR3 DNA sequence: TGTGCCAGCAGCCCGGGTGCCCTTCTGGAGCAGTTCTTC. Its translation is CASSPGALLEQFF.